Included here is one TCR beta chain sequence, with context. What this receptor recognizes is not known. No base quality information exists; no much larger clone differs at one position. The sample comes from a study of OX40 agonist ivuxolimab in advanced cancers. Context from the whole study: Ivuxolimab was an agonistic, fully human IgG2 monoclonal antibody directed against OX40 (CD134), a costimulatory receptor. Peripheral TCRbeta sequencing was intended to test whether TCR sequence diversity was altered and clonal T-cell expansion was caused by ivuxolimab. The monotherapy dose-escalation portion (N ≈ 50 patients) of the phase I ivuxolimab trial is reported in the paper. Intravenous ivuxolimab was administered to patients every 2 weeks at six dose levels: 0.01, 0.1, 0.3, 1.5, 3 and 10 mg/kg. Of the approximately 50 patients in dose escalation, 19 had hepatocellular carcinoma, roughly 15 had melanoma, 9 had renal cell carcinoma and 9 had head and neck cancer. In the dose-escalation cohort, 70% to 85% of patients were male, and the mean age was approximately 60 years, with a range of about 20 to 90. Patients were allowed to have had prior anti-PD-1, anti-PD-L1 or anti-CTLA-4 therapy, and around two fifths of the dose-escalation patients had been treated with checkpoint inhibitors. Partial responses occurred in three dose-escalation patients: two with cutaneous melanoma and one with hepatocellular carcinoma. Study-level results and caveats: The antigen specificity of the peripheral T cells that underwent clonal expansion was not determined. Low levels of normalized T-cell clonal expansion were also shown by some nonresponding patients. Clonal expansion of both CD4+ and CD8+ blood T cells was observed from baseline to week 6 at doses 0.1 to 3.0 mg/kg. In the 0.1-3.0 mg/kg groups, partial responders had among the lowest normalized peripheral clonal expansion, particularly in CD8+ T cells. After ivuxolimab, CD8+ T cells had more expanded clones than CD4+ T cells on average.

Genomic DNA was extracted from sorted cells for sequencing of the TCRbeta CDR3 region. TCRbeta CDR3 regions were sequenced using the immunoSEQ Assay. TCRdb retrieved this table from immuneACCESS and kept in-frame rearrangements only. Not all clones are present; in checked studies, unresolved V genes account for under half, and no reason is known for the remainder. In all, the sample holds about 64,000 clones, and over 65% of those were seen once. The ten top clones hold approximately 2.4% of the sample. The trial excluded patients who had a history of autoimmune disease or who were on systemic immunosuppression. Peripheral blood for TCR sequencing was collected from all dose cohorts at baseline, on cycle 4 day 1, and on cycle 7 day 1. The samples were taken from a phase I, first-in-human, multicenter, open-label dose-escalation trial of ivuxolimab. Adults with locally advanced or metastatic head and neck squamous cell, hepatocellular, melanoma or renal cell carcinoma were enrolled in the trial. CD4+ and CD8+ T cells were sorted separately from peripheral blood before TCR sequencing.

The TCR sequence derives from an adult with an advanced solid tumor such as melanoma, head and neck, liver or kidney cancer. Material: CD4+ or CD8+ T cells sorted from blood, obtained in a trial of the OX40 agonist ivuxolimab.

The DNA is as follows: TGTGCCAGTAGATGGGGCGGGAGTAGTCAGTTCTTC. It codes for CASRWGGSSQFF. Recombination connected TRBV19 to TRBJ2-1; 7 of the junction bases match TRBD2. The germline V gene (reference sequence) supplies CDR1 LNHDA and CDR2 SQIVND. The junction shows trimming of 6 bases on V and 13 bases on J, and the gene matches do not reach 9 bases of it. Inclusive of the bounding cysteine and phenylalanine, the CDR3 is 12 residues long. CDR3 DNA only is kept here, 36 bases in frame from base 1.